This TCR beta chain was observed in a study of blood T cell repertoires in COVID-19. Original methodology: Researchers report that nucleated cell counts were estimated from reference gene primer amplification. Sequencing used immunoSEQ multiplex PCR; TCRdb keeps in-frame clones, though not all of them. V, J and clone size were drawn from that table, and D and trimming were deduced from the DNA. The table includes fewer than 500,000 clones, over 85% detected once. Looked up from germline, CDR1 is SGHTA and CDR2 is FQGNSA. Trimming removed 3 bases from V and 5 bases from J, with 14 bases in between. The CDR3 has 15 residues. Seattle's enrolled individuals joined amid active infection and were then monitored longitudinally.

The receptor's source is a man in his late teens or twenties with COVID-19, enrolled during active disease. This chain joins TRBV7-2 and TRBJ1-5; no clear D. The specimen was peripheral blood. CDR3 region: CASSFSGSGYQPQHF. CDR3 DNA: TGTGCCAGCAGCTTCTCGGGGAGTGGGTATCAGCCCCAGCATTTT.